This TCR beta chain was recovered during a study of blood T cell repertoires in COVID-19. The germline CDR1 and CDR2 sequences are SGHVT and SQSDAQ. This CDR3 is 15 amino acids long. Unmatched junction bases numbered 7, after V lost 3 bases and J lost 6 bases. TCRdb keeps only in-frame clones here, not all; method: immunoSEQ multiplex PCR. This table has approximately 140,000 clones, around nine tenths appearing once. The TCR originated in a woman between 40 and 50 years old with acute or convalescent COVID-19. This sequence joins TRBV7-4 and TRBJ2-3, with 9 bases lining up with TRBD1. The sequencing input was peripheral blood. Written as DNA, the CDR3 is TGTGCCAGCAGCTTTCCGGGACAGGGATACGATACGCAGTATTTT. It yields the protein CASSFPGQGYDTQYF.